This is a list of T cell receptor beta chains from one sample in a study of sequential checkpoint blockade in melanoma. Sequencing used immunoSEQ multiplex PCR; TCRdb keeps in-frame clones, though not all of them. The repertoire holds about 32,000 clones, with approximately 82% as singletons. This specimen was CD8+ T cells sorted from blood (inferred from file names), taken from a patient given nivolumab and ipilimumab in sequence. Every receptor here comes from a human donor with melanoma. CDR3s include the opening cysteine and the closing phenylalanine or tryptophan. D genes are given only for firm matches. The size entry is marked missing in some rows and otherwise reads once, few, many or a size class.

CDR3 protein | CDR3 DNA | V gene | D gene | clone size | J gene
CASTRPFRTGYGYTF | TGTGCCAGCACCCGCCCTTTTCGGACAGGCTATGGCTACACCTTC | TRBV28 | TRBD1 | . | TRBJ1-2
CAISPADSRAIRGYTF | TGTGCCATCAGTCCCGCCGACAGCCGAGCGATTCGTGGCTACACCTTC | TRBV10-3 | . | once | TRBJ1-2
CASSQDAGVVDNEQFF | TGTGCCAGCAGCCAAGATGCGGGAGTCGTCGACAATGAGCAGTTCTTC | TRBV4-2 | TRBD2 | once | TRBJ2-1
CASSLGAQGNSPLHF | TGTGCCAGCAGCTTGGGGGCACAGGGGAATTCACCCCTCCACTTT | TRBV5-6 | TRBD1 | . | TRBJ1-6
CASRDRLEAFF | TGTGCCAGCAGGGACAGGCTAGAAGCTTTCTTT | TRBV28 | TRBD1 | . | TRBJ1-1
CASSGRGGWGYTF | TGTGCCAGCAGTGGTCGCGGAGGATGGGGCTACACCTTC | TRBV2 | . | . | TRBJ1-2
CATSRDRSRGEKLFF | TGTGCCACCAGCAGAGATAGAAGCCGGGGAGAAAAACTGTTTTTT | TRBV15 | . | . | TRBJ1-4
CASSLSDGTRETQYF | TGTGCCAGCAGTTTAAGCGACGGTACCAGAGAGACCCAGTACTTC | TRBV27 | . | . | TRBJ2-5
CASSQAWLAEQETQYF | TGCGCCAGCAGCCAAGCTTGGCTAGCGGAACAAGAGACCCAGTACTTC | TRBV4-1 | TRBD2 | . | TRBJ2-5
CASSLVENSYEQYF | TGTGCCAGCAGCTTGGTAGAGAACTCCTACGAGCAGTACTTC | TRBV5-6 | . | once | TRBJ2-7
CASSAPGLRSYEQYF | TGTGCCAGCAGCGCCCCGGGACTCCGATCCTACGAGCAGTACTTC | TRBV7-9 | . | . | TRBJ2-7
CASSPDKGQGYYEQYF | TGTGCCAGCTCACCAGACAAGGGACAGGGGTACTACGAGCAGTACTTC | TRBV18 | TRBD1 | . | TRBJ2-7
CASSPEGQGIQPQHF | TGTGCCAGCAGTCCCGAGGGGCAGGGGATTCAGCCCCAGCATTTT | TRBV28 | . | . | TRBJ1-5
CASSWTTGGSGTEAFF | TGTGCCAGCAGCTGGACTACAGGGGGCTCAGGCACTGAAGCTTTCTTT | TRBV5-4 | TRBD1 | . | TRBJ1-1
CASSLSEGTEYEQYF | TGCGCCAGCAGCTTGTCAGAGGGAACAGAGTACGAGCAGTACTTC | TRBV5-1 | . | . | TRBJ2-7
CASSFYGTVTGELFF | TGTGCCAGCAGCTTCTACGGTACGGTAACCGGGGAGCTGTTTTTT | TRBV5-4 | . | . | TRBJ2-2
CAIDEFGSCRGEQFF | TGTGCCATCGATGAATTCGGGAGCTGTCGCGGTGAGCAGTTCTTC | TRBV21-1 | . | few | TRBJ2-1
CASRPGTSGTYEQYF | TGTGCCAGCAGGCCAGGGACTAGCGGTACCTACGAGCAGTACTTC | TRBV5-8 | TRBD2 | . | TRBJ2-7
CASSPGPTQYF | TGTGCCAGCAGTCCCGGTCCTACCCAGTACTTC | TRBV28 | . | . | TRBJ2-7
CASSQTNRGRYEQYF | TGTGCCAGCAGCCAGACGAACAGGGGGCGTTACGAGCAGTACTTC | TRBV13 | TRBD1 | . | TRBJ2-7
CASSLPMREEQFF | TGTGCCAGCAGCCTGCCGATGCGGGAGGAGCAGTTCTTC | TRBV7-8 | TRBD2 | . | TRBJ2-1
CASSLAEIHYEQYF | TGTGCCAGCAGCTTGGCTGAGATCCACTACGAGCAGTACTTC | TRBV5-6 | . | . | TRBJ2-7
CASSHPFKGNNGYTF | TGCGCCAGCAGCCATCCATTTAAGGGGAATAACGGCTACACCTTC | TRBV4-1 | . | . | TRBJ1-2
CASSPRRQGRNTEAFF | TGCGCCAGCAGCCCAAGAAGGCAGGGCCGTAATACTGAAGCTTTCTTT | TRBV4-3 | . | . | TRBJ1-1
CASSMYAGAYEQYF | TGTGCCAGTAGTATGTATGCCGGGGCCTACGAGCAGTACTTC | TRBV19 | . | . | TRBJ2-7
CASSLSKLSEQFF | TGTGCCAGCAGTTTATCGAAACTATCTGAGCAGTTCTTC | TRBV27 | . | . | TRBJ2-1
CASSLGGLPYGYTF | TGTGCCAGCAGCTTGGGGGGACTGCCCTATGGCTACACCTTC | TRBV5-6 | . | . | TRBJ1-2
CASSESKGRGASSGANVLTF | TGCGCCAGCAGTGAGTCGAAGGGCAGGGGGGCTAGCTCTGGGGCCAACGTCCTGACTTTC | TRBV10-2 | . | . | TRBJ2-6
CASSRGHPPQYF | TGTGCCAGCAGCCGCGGACACCCTCCTCAGTATTTT | TRBV6-5 | . | . | TRBJ2-3
CASSIWASGGNEQFF | TGTGCCAGTAGTATTTGGGCTAGCGGGGGGAATGAGCAGTTCTTC | TRBV19 | TRBD2 | . | TRBJ2-1
CASSASGGWADTQYF | TGTGCCAGCAGCGCTAGCGGGGGGTGGGCAGATACGCAGTATTTT | TRBV9 | TRBD2 | . | TRBJ2-3
CASSIIGVVSPLHF | TGTGCCAGTAGTATTATCGGGGTAGTCTCACCCCTCCACTTT | TRBV19 | . | . | TRBJ1-6
CASSVPLTGTSGSPYNEQFF | TGCGCCAGCAGTGTGCCTCTTACCGGGACTAGCGGGAGTCCCTACAATGAGCAGTTCTTC | TRBV10-2 | TRBD2 | once | TRBJ2-1